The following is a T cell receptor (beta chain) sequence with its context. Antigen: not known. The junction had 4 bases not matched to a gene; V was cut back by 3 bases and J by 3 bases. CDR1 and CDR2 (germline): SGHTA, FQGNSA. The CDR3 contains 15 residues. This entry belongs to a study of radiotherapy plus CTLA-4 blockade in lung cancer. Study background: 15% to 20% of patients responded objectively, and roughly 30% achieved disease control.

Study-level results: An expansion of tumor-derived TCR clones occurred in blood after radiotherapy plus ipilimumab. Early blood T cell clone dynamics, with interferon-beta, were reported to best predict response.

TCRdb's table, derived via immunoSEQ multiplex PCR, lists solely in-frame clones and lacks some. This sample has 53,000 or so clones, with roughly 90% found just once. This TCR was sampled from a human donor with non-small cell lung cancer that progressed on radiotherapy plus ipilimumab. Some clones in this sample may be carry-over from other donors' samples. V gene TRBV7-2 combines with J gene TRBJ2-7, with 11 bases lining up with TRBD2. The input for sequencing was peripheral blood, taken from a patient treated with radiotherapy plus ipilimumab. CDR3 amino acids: CASSFKTSGIYEQYF. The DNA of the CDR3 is TGTGCCAGCAGCTTCAAGACTAGCGGGATCTACGAGCAGTACTTC.